This T cell receptor beta chain was obtained from a study of blood T cell repertoires in COVID-19. Using immunoSEQ multiplex PCR, the repertoire was profiled, and TCRdb retains in-frame clones only, with some absent. The sample holds roughly 300,000 clones, 65% to 90% seen once. The CDR3 is 16 residues long. Germline V gene data show CDR1 as SGHAT and CDR2 as FQDESV (reference sequence). The V gene end was trimmed by 4 bases and the J gene end by 4 bases; junction bases not matched to a gene: 10. The rearrangement links TRBV11-1 to TRBJ2-5, with 9 nucleotides matching TRBD1. Sequenced material: PBMCs or T cells enriched from blood (not recorded which). This clonotype was sampled from a woman younger than 35 who had recovered from COVID-19. CDR3 DNA sequence: TGTGCCAGCAGCTGGTCCGAGACAGGGGGACCAGAGACCCAGTACTTC. Amino acids: CASSWSETGGPETQYF.